The next 29 T cell receptor beta chains were all read from a single sample in a study of T cell changes during pregnancy in multiple sclerosis (dated by TCRdb to about 2019). Receptors were amplified or captured by the immunoSEQ multiplex PCR assay. TCRdb retrieved this table from immuneACCESS and kept in-frame rearrangements only. Not all clones are present; in checked studies, unresolved V genes account for under half, and no reason is known for the remainder. The sample has around 56,000 clones on record, 90% to 95% of them singletons. The top ten constitute approximately 0.8% of the sample. The specimen comprised CD4+ T cells from peripheral blood mononuclear cells, sampled in the first trimester of pregnancy. The receptors stem from a female donor with multiple sclerosis, enrolled in a pregnancy study.

The rearrangement uses TRBV7-2 and TRBJ1-6; 9 bases are a match to TRBD1. CDR1 and CDR2 from the germline V gene are SGHTA and FQGNSA. With 5 bases clipped from V and 10 bases from J, the junction kept 12 bases outside the gene matches. This CDR3 has 16 amino acids. CDR3 bases: TGTGCCAGCAGCGTATCCGGGACAGGGCTTAACTCACCCCTCCACTTT. Translating it yields CASSVSGTGLNSPLHF.

V usage is TRBV29-1 and J usage is TRBJ2-5, with 14 bases fitting TRBD2. With V trimmed by 8 bases and J by 7 bases, 6 bases remained unmatched. There are 13 residues in the CDR3. Germline V CDR1 and CDR2: SQVTM, ANQGSEA. The CDR3 loop reads CSWTSGGMLTQYF. CDR3 sequence (DNA): TGCAGCTGGACTAGCGGGGGGATGTTGACCCAGTACTTC.

The CDR3, as DNA: TGTGCCAGCAGTGTTCCGGGACAGGGAGGGGTGGGCTACACCTTC. This sequence encodes CASSVPGQGGVGYTF. This sequence joins TRBV6-5 and TRBJ1-2; TRBD1 aligns across 9 bases. CDR1 is MNHEY, CDR2 SVGAGI, per germline. The CDR3 loop spans 15 amino acids. V trimming: 5 bases; J trimming: 8 bases; junction bases outside the gene matches: 12.

The CDR3 DNA follows: TGTGCCAGCAGATCAGGGGGTAGGGCTTTCTTT. Residues: CASRSGGRAFF. V and J are TRBV6-4 and TRBJ1-1, with 7 nucleotides matching TRBD1. The ends lost 6 bases at V and 11 bases at J; junction bases unmatched: 6. Per the germline V gene, CDR1 is MRHNA and CDR2 is SNTAGT. The CDR3 has 11 residues.

The chain is built from TRBV7-2 and TRBJ2-1, with 7 bases fitting TRBD2. The CDR3 sequence is 15 residues long. V shed 2 bases, J shed 3 bases, and the junction held 4 bases outside the gene matches. Germline lookup yields CDR1 SGHTA and CDR2 FQGNSA. The CDR3 bases are TGTGCCAGCAGCTTATCCCGGGGGGTCTACAATGAGCAGTTCTTC. Translating gives CASSLSRGVYNEQFF.

The chain is built from TRBV7-6 and TRBJ1-6; 7 bases are a match to TRBD1. Unmatched junction bases numbered 20, after V lost 5 bases and J lost 10 bases. Per the germline V gene, CDR1 is SGHVS and CDR2 is FNYEAQ. The CDR3 length is 18 residues. CDR3 nucleotide sequence: TGTGCCAGCAGCCCCACCCCCTTAGGGGTGACAGGGCAATCACCCCTCCACTTT. This translates into CASSPTPLGVTGQSPLHF.

This chain uses TRBV9 with TRBJ1-6; the match to TRBD1 covers 7 bases. The CDR3 has 16 residues. Germline loops: CDR1 SGDLS, CDR2 YYNGEE. The junction had 10 bases not matched to a gene; V was cut back by 3 bases and J by 7 bases. DNA for the CDR3: TGTGCCAGCAGCGCGCAATCCGGGACAGAAAATTCACCCCTCCACTTT. Amino acid sequence: CASSAQSGTENSPLHF.

The chain uses TRBV6-5 and TRBJ2-2; 9 bases align to TRBD1. After removal of 2 bases from V and 7 bases from J, the junction contained 5 bases not matched to a gene. The CDR3 has 15 amino acids. Germline lookup yields CDR1 MNHEY and CDR2 SVGAGI. The CDR3 region has the DNA TGTGCCAGCAGTTACATGACAGGGGGGGGCGGGGAGCTGTTTTTT. Its protein is CASSYMTGGGGELFF.

This clone was detected only once. The chain employs TRBV5-1 and TRBJ2-7; D is unresolved. The CDR3 length is 11 residues. CDR1 is SGHRS and CDR2 is YFSETQ in the germline V gene. V was cut by 3 bases and J by 4 bases, with 5 bases left in between. CDR3 coding DNA: TGCGCCAGCAGCTCCGTTTACGAGCAGTACTTC. It encodes CASSSVYEQYF.

The chain combines TRBV5-3 with TRBJ1-1, with D perhaps matching TRBD1 (5 bases). TRBV5-3 is an ORF, with its function uncertain. The CDR3 covers 16 residues. The V gene lost 8 bases and the J gene lost 2 bases, with 22 bases spanning the gap. The CDR3 bases are TGTGCCAGCCGTACCCTTGAATGGGGGGTAAACACTGAAGCTTTCTTT. Its translation is CASRTLEWGVNTEAFF.

This rearrangement joins TRBV7-6 to TRBJ2-7, with D possibly being TRBD2 (5 bases). The CDR3 covers 13 residues. Germline CDR1 reads SGHVS; CDR2 reads FNYEAQ. Deletions cut 2 bases from V and 3 bases from J, with 8 bases between. CDR3 sequence (DNA): TGTGCCAGCAGCTTACAGGACTTCTACGAGCAGTACTTC. Translation gives CASSLQDFYEQYF.

The V gene is TRBV13, the J gene TRBJ2-7; D is possibly TRBD2 (5 bases). The CDR3 length is 12 residues. V gave up 5 bases and J gave up 6 bases, with 11 bases separating them. CDR1 and CDR2 (germline): PRHDT, FYEKMQ (reference sequence). The CDR3 DNA reads as TGTGCCAGCAGCCTGAGGGTTGCCGAGCAGTACTTC. It is translated as CASSLRVAEQYF.

This rearrangement joins TRBV9 to TRBJ2-7; maybe TRBD2 (6 bases). This CDR3 spans 14 amino acids. In germline, CDR1 is SGDLS, CDR2 YYNGEE. V shed 7 bases and J shed 6 bases, with 20 bases lying between them. CDR3 in DNA: TGTGCCAGCGGTAGACGCGCGCGGGAAGGCGAGCAGTACTTC. Translating it yields CASGRRAREGEQYF.

This clone came up once. The J gene is TRBJ2-1, the V gene TRBV5-1, with 12 bases that match TRBD2. Trimming at V came to 4 bases and at J to 7 bases, leaving 6 bases not matched to a gene. The CDR3 is made up of 15 amino acids. The germline V gene has CDR1 SGHRS and CDR2 YFSETQ. CDR3 amino acids: CASSVTSGGSNEQFF. The CDR3, as DNA: TGCGCCAGCAGCGTTACTAGCGGGGGGTCAAATGAGCAGTTCTTC.

This chain uses TRBV4-1 with TRBJ1-1; D unresolved. From germline, CDR1 is MGHRA and CDR2 YSYEKL. Trimming left V 3 bases short and J 7 bases short, with 18 bases between. The CDR3 spans 15 residues. The CDR3 is CASSHPNLVPDEAFF. The DNA of the CDR3 is TGCGCCAGCAGCCACCCCAACTTGGTGCCCGATGAAGCTTTCTTT.

This chain joins TRBV5-1 and TRBJ2-2, with D perhaps matching TRBD1 (5 bases). Trimming left V 0 bases short and J 6 bases short, with 15 bases between. The CDR3 is 16 amino acids. Germline values: CDR1 SGHRS, CDR2 YFSETQ. The CDR3 region is CASSLEGLVEAGELFF. The CDR3 DNA reads as TGCGCCAGCAGCTTGGAGGGGCTAGTAGAGGCCGGGGAGCTGTTTTTT.

This chain uses TRBV2 with TRBJ2-2; 7 positions agree with TRBD1. In germline, CDR1 is SNHLY, CDR2 FYNNEI. V shed 5 bases and J 6 bases; nucleotides not matched to a gene: 6. This CDR3 is built from 14 residues. CDR3 loop: CASSPDDRAGELFF. CDR3 DNA sequence: TGTGCCAGCAGTCCTGACGACAGGGCCGGGGAGCTGTTTTTT.

The V and J genes are TRBV12-5 and TRBJ1-2; D is uncertain. Germline V CDR1 and CDR2: LGHNT, FRNRAP. The CDR3 sequence is 12 residues long. Trimming pared 2 bases from V and 4 bases from J, leaving 5 bases between. The DNA of the CDR3 is TGTGCTAGTGGTTTGAACAGCTATGGCTACACCTTC. This translates into CASGLNSYGYTF. Complete variable domain (other parts from reference TRBV12-5 and TRBJ1-2): DARVTQTPRHKVTEMGQEVTMRCQPILGHNTVFWYRQTMMQGLELLAYFRNRAPLDDSGMPKDRFSAEMPDATLATLKIQPSEPRDSAVYFCASGLNSYGYTFGSGTRLTVV.

DNA of the CDR3: TGTGCCAGCAGCTTAGGAGGGGACAGTGCCTACGAGCAGTACTTC. Translated: CASSLGGDSAYEQYF. The chain recombines TRBV7-6 with TRBJ2-7, with 7 positions matching TRBD1. The germline CDR1 and CDR2 sequences are SGHVS and FNYEAQ. After removal of 1 base from V and 2 bases from J, the junction contained 5 bases not matched to a gene. This CDR3 region has 15 residues.

The rearrangement links TRBV4-3 to TRBJ1-2, with D perhaps TRBD1 (5 bases). Trimming cost V 1 base and J 4 bases, with 13 bases left between them. The CDR3 spans 15 residues. Per germline, CDR1 LGHNA and CDR2 YSLEER. CDR3 protein: CASSQAVPTAYGYTF. CDR3 sequence (DNA): TGCGCCAGCAGCCAAGCGGTTCCGACAGCCTATGGCTACACCTTC.

The V call is TRBV15, the J call TRBJ2-2; tentatively, D is TRBD1 (6 bases). Germline lookup yields CDR1 LNHNV and CDR2 YYDKDF (reference sequence). Deletions cut 1 base from V and 5 bases from J, with 8 bases between. The CDR3 has 14 amino acids. Here the CDR3 reads CATSRVRGTGELFF. CDR3 bases: TGTGCCACCAGCAGAGTAAGGGGGACCGGGGAGCTGTTTTTT.

DNA for the CDR3: TGTGCCAGCAGCCAATTTCAGGGGACCTCAGGGGTTGCCTACGAGCAGTACTTC. Its protein is CASSQFQGTSGVAYEQYF. The rearrangement uses TRBV4-2 and TRBJ2-7, with a possible D match to TRBD1 (6 bases). Germline CDR1 is LGHNA and CDR2 is YNFKEQ. V was clipped by 2 bases and J by 2 bases, with 22 bases between them. The CDR3 is 18 amino acids.

This CDR3 is CASVWDSSTDTQYF. The CDR3 DNA follows: TGTGCCAGCGTGTGGGACTCTAGCACAGATACGCAGTATTTT. The rearrangement uses TRBV2 and TRBJ2-3, with D possibly TRBD2 on 6 matching bases. Trimming cost V 8 bases and J 0 bases, with 12 bases left between them. Germline CDR1 SNHLY, CDR2 FYNNEI. The CDR3 covers 14 residues.

The chain couples TRBV5-1 to TRBJ2-3, with no clear D. The CDR3 is 13 residues long. Germline CDR1 SGHRS, CDR2 YFSETQ. With 0 bases removed from V and 4 bases from J, the gap between germline ends came to 6 bases. The CDR3: CASSLAEADTQYF. The CDR3 DNA is TGCGCCAGCAGCTTGGCCGAGGCAGATACGCAGTATTTT.

The chain links TRBV7-2 to TRBJ1-2; possible D gene TRBD1, 6 bases. Germline V CDR1 and CDR2: SGHTA, FQGNSA. CDR3 size: 13 residues. Trimming removed 5 bases at V and 7 bases at J, with 14 bases between. This CDR3 reads CASSQTDRRGYTF. CDR3 DNA sequence: TGTGCCAGCAGCCAAACTGACAGGCGTGGCTACACCTTC.

This clone occurred once. The chain combines TRBV7-2 with TRBJ2-2; TRBD1 matches at 8 bases. Germline V gives CDR1 SGHTA, CDR2 FQGNSA. V lost 5 bases and J lost 6; bases outside the gene matches: 8. The CDR3 runs to 15 residues. CDR3 DNA: TGTGCCAGCAGCCCACAGACAGGGGACGCCGGGGAGCTGTTTTTT. Residues: CASSPQTGDAGELFF.

The rearrangement links TRBV5-4 to TRBJ2-7; D is unresolved. CDR1 SGHNT and CDR2 YYREEE come from the germline V gene (reference sequence). Between the trimmed V and J ends, which lost 0 bases and 3 bases, there was a span of 10 bases. The CDR3 is made up of 14 amino acids. CDR3 residues: CASSLALGSYEQYF. The CDR3 DNA sequence: TGTGCCAGCAGCTTGGCGCTTGGCAGCTACGAGCAGTACTTC. The full variable domain, in which reference TRBV5-4 and TRBJ2-7 provide the parts outside the CDR3, is ETGVTQSPTHLIKTRGQQVTLRCSSQSGHNTVSWYQQALGQGPQFIFQYYREEENGRGNFPPRFSGLQFPNYSSELNVNALELDDSALYLCASSLALGSYEQYFGPGTRLTVT.

As concerns this clone: The same CDR3 is also encoded by other DNA sequences in this sample. This chain connects TRBV29-1 to TRBJ2-3; 9 bases align to TRBD2. CDR1 SQVTM and CDR2 ANQGSEA come from the germline V gene. CDR3 length: 11 residues. With 7 bases clipped from V and 7 bases from J, the junction kept 3 bases outside the gene matches. The CDR3 reads CSELAGYTQYF. The CDR3 DNA follows: TGCAGCGAGCTAGCGGGGTATACGCAGTATTTT.

The CDR3 bases are TGTGCCAGCAGCTGGGGACAGGGAGTAACCAAAAACATTCAGTACTTC. Encoded protein: CASSWGQGVTKNIQYF. The rearrangement uses TRBV5-4 and TRBJ2-4; 9 nucleotides align to TRBD1. The CDR3 is 16 amino acids. V was pared by 3 bases and J by 2 bases, with 6 bases of the junction left unmatched. Germline CDR1 and CDR2: SGHNT and YYREEE (reference sequence).